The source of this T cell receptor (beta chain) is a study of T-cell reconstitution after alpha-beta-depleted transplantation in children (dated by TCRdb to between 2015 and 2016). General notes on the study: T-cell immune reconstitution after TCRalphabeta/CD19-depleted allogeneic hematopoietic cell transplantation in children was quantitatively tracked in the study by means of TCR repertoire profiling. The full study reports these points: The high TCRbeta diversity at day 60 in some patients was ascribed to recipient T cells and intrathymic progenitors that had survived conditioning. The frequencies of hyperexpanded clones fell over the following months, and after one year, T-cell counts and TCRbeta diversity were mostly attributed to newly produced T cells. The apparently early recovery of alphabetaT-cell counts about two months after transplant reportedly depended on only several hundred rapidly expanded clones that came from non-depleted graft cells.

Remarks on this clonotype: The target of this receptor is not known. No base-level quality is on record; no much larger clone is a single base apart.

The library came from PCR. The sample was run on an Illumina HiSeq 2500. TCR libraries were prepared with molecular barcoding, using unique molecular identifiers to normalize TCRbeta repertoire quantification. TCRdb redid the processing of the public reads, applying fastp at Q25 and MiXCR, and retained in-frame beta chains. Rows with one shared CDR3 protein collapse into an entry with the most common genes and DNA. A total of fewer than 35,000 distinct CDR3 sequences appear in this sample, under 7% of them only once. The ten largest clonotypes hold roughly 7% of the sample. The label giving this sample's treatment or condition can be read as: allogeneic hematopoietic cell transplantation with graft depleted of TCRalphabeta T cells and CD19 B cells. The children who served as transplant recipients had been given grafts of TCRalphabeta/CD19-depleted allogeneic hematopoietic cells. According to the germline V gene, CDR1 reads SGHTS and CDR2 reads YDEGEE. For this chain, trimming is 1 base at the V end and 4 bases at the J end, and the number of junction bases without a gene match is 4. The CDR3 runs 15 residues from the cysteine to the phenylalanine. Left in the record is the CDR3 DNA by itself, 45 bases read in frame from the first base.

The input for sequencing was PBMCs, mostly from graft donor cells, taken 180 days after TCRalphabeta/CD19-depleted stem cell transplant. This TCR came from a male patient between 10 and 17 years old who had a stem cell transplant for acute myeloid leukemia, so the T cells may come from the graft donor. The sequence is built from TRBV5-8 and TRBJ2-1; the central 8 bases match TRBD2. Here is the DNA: TGTGCCAGCAGCTTGACGGCGGGAGGATACAATGAGCAGTTCTTC. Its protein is CASSLTAGGYNEQFF.